The 31 T cell receptor beta chains in this list originate from one sample, sequenced in a study of OX40 agonist ivuxolimab in advanced cancers. Sequencing was performed with immunoSEQ multiplex PCR; in TCRdb, only in-frame clones are kept and a portion is missing. The table lists 25,000 to 30,000 clones, more than 60% of them singletons. The sample in question was CD4+ or CD8+ T cells sorted from blood, obtained in a trial of the OX40 agonist ivuxolimab. The receptors here all came from an adult with an advanced solid tumor such as melanoma, head and neck, liver or kidney cancer.

This chain uses TRBV4-1 with TRBJ1-5; weak D call: TRBD1 (5 bases). Germline V lookup: CDR1 MGHRA, CDR2 YSYEKL. Between the trimmed V and J ends, which lost 5 bases and 4 bases, there was a span of 12 bases. The CDR3 loop spans 14 amino acids. CDR3 in amino acids: CASSAGEANQPQHF. Here the CDR3 DNA reads TGCGCCAGCAGCGCGGGGGAGGCAAATCAGCCCCAGCATTTT.

The V call is TRBV30, the J call TRBJ2-7; D is ambiguous. The CDR3 is 11 residues long. The V gene's germline CDR1 is GTSNPN and CDR2 SVGIG (reference sequence). Trimming took off 5 bases at V and 3 bases at J, with 8 bases between the two ends. CDR3 DNA sequence: TGTGCCTGGGGGTGGGGCTACGAGCAGTACTTC. Protein product: CAWGWGYEQYF.

This clone showed up just once. V is TRBV6-1 and J is TRBJ1-2, with 9 bases matching TRBD1. V was pared by 6 bases and J by 2 bases, with 7 bases of the junction left unmatched. The CDR3 is 15 residues long. Germline V gene lookup returns CDR1 MNHNS and CDR2 SASEGT. CDR3 nucleotide sequence: TGTGCCAGCAGAGCCGGGACAGGGCCCAACTATGGCTACACCTTC. It specifies CASRAGTGPNYGYTF.

The chain combines TRBV28 with TRBJ1-1; D not certain. V lost 5 bases and J lost 5, with 12 bases in between. Germline V gene lookup returns CDR1 MDHEN and CDR2 SYDVKM. The CDR3 covers 13 residues. The CDR3 coding sequence is TGTGCCAGCAGTCCCCTCGGGTATACTGAAGCTTTCTTT. Its translation is CASSPLGYTEAFF.

This chain uses TRBV27 with TRBJ2-7; the D gene is possibly TRBD1 (5 bases). Looked up from germline, CDR1 is MNHEY and CDR2 is SMNVEV (reference sequence). Between the trimmed V and J ends, which lost 6 bases and 0 bases, there was a span of 18 bases. The CDR3 is 16 residues long. The CDR3 is CASRKSRAPSSYEQYF. The CDR3 region has the DNA TGTGCCAGCAGGAAAAGCAGGGCACCAAGCTCCTACGAGCAGTACTTC.

This chain connects TRBV18 to TRBJ2-1, with 9 nucleotides matching TRBD2. The CDR3 extends over 15 amino acids. The V and J ends lost 6 bases and 5 bases, in that order; junction bases with no gene match: 8. CDR1 is KGHSH and CDR2 is LQKENI in the germline V gene. The CDR3 coding sequence is TGTGCCAGCTCGTCGGGACTAGCTTTTGACAATGAGCAGTTCTTC. This encodes CASSSGLAFDNEQFF.

The chain has TRBV13 and TRBJ2-3; the match to TRBD2 covers 10 bases. The V gene's germline CDR1 is PRHDT and CDR2 FYEKMQ (reference sequence). There are 20 residues in the CDR3. The J segment lost 0 bases and the V segment lost 4 bases, leaving 16 bases of the junction unmatched. CDR3 region: CASSSPITSGEGGSTDTQYF. The CDR3 DNA follows: TGTGCCAGCAGCTCGCCCATTACTAGCGGGGAGGGAGGTAGCACAGATACGCAGTATTTT.

This chain joins TRBV4-1 and TRBJ1-4; TRBD1 might be the D (5 bases). V was pared by 0 bases and J by 8 bases, with 19 bases between. Germline CDR1 reads MGHRA; CDR2 reads YSYEKL. There are 17 residues in the CDR3. In nucleotides, the CDR3 is TGCGCCAGCAGCCAAGATTCTTCCCTATGGGGCCACGAAAAACTGTTTTTT. It codes for CASSQDSSLWGHEKLFF.

This clone was detected only a few times. The chain uses TRBV27 and TRBJ2-3; D is ambiguous. Trimming shortened V by 6 bases and J by 2 bases, and 12 bases separated the two germline ends. This CDR3 spans 14 amino acids. Per the germline V gene, CDR1 is MNHEY and CDR2 is SMNVEV (reference sequence). The CDR3 bases are TGTGCCAGCAGCAGTAGCCTATCCACAGATACGCAGTATTTT. Its protein product is CASSSSLSTDTQYF.

This rearrangement joins TRBV15 to TRBJ2-2, with 8 nucleotides matching TRBD1. This CDR3 spans 15 amino acids. V was clipped by 0 bases and J by 7 bases; unmatched bases: 4. Germline-derived CDR1 and CDR2 are LNHNV and YYDKDF (reference sequence). The CDR3 is CATSRDRGPSGELFF. CDR3 in DNA: TGTGCCACCAGCAGAGACAGGGGGCCTAGCGGGGAGCTGTTTTTT.

The chain couples TRBV5-4 to TRBJ1-2; no clear D gene. Germline V lookup: CDR1 SGHNT, CDR2 YYREEE (reference sequence). CDR3 length: 12 amino acids. V shed 0 bases and J shed 4 bases, with 4 bases lying between them. The CDR3: CASSLVGYGYTF. The CDR3 DNA reads as TGTGCCAGCAGCTTGGTGGGCTATGGCTACACCTTC.

The rearrangement uses TRBV7-9 and TRBJ1-2; D gene uncertain. Looked up from germline, CDR1 is SEHNR and CDR2 is FQNEAQ (reference sequence). Deletions cut 1 base from V and 3 bases from J, with 12 bases between. This CDR3 comprises 15 residues. CDR3 nucleotides: TGTGCCAGCAGCTTAGTGTCCTACGGAGACTATGGCTACACCTTC. This translates into CASSLVSYGDYGYTF. The variable domain in full, with the rest retrieved from reference TRBV7-9 and TRBJ1-2, is DTGVSQNPRHKITKRGQNVTFRCDPISEHNRLYWYRQTLGQGPEFLTYFQNEAQLEKSRLLSDRFSAERPKGSFSTLEIQRTEQGDSAMYLCASSLVSYGDYGYTFGSGTRLTVV.

CDR3 loop: CASRERRGQETDTQYF. CDR3 nucleotides: TGTGCCAGCAGGGAAAGACGGGGACAGGAAACAGATACGCAGTATTTT. The V call is TRBV7-8, the J call TRBJ2-3; the match to TRBD1 covers 8 bases. CDR1 is SGHVS and CDR2 is FQNEAQ in the germline V gene. J was trimmed by 3 bases and V by 6 bases; bases with no gene match: 11. The CDR3 has 16 amino acids.

This rearrangement joins TRBV28 to TRBJ2-1; 12 nucleotides line up with TRBD2. Germline V gene sequence: CDR1 MDHEN, CDR2 SYDVKM. V shed 2 bases, J shed 3 bases, and the junction held 2 bases outside the gene matches. The CDR3 has 16 residues. This CDR3 reads CASSLPTSGGYNEQFF. CDR3 sequence (DNA): TGTGCCAGCAGTTTACCGACTAGCGGGGGCTACAATGAGCAGTTCTTC. Using reference TRBV28 and TRBJ2-1 for the parts outside the CDR3, the full variable domain is DVKVTQSSRYLVKRTGEKVFLECVQDMDHENMFWYRQDPGLGLRLIYFSYDVKMKEKGDIPEGYSVSREKKERFSLILESASTNQTSMYLCASSLPTSGGYNEQFFGPGTRLTVL.

V and J are TRBV30 and TRBJ2-7; TRBD1 matches 9 bases. This CDR3 comprises 15 residues. Per the germline V gene, CDR1 is GTSNPN and CDR2 is SVGIG (reference sequence). Germline trimming cut 5 bases from V and 3 bases from J; bases unmatched to any gene: 11. The CDR3 loop is CAWGGPGQGHYEQYF. The CDR3 bases are TGTGCCTGGGGGGGACCGGGACAGGGTCACTACGAGCAGTACTTC.

V gene TRBV5-1 combines with J gene TRBJ2-5; D is possibly TRBD1 or TRBD2 (5 bases each). This CDR3 is built from 13 residues. Between the trimmed V and J ends, which lost 4 bases and 5 bases, there was a span of 12 bases. The V gene's germline CDR1 is SGHRS and CDR2 YFSETQ. CDR3 protein: CASSPGPRETQYF. CDR3 in DNA: TGCGCCAGCAGCCCGGGACCTCGGGAGACCCAGTACTTC.

The J gene is TRBJ2-1, the V gene TRBV19; 9 bases agree with TRBD1. V lost 6 bases, J lost 2 bases, and 5 bases stayed unmatched. Germline V lookup: CDR1 LNHDA, CDR2 SQIVND (reference sequence). The CDR3 spans 15 residues. The CDR3 DNA reads TGTGCCAGTAGCCTGACAGGGGGGCCCTACAATGAGCAGTTCTTC. Protein: CASSLTGGPYNEQFF.

This chain connects TRBV30 to TRBJ1-5; TRBD1 agrees at 11 bases. Germline lookup yields CDR1 GTSNPN and CDR2 SVGIG (reference sequence). CDR3 size: 14 residues. V gave up 2 bases and J gave up 6 bases; unmatched junction bases: 3. CDR3: CAWSTGQGAQPQHF. As DNA, the CDR3 is TGTGCCTGGAGTACCGGACAGGGGGCTCAGCCCCAGCATTTT.

This clone was counted only a few times. CDR3 in DNA: TGTGCCAGCAGCTTAGGGACAGGGGCCTACGAGCAGTACTTC. This gives the protein CASSLGTGAYEQYF. The gene calls are TRBV13 and TRBJ2-7; 8 bases fit TRBD1. The CDR3 spans 14 residues. Germline V gene sequence: CDR1 PRHDT, CDR2 FYEKMQ (reference sequence). With V trimmed by 0 bases and J by 2 bases, 0 bases remained unmatched.

Concerning this clone: Other DNA sequences in the same sample also yield this CDR3. V gene TRBV30 combines with J gene TRBJ2-7, with D perhaps matching TRBD1 (6 bases). Germline-derived CDR1 and CDR2 are GTSNPN and SVGIG (reference sequence). V lost 0 bases and J 4 bases, leaving 13 bases between the germline ends. This CDR3 has 14 residues. CDR3 in amino acids: CAWSVGTGRYEQYF. Here the CDR3 DNA reads TGTGCCTGGAGTGTGGGTACAGGGCGGTACGAGCAGTACTTC.

The chain uses TRBV9 and TRBJ1-2; 8 bases map to TRBD1. This CDR3 comprises 15 residues. The germline gives CDR1 SGDLS, CDR2 YYNGEE. Germline trimming cut 3 bases from V and 8 bases from J; bases unmatched to any gene: 12. This CDR3 is CASSAMTGVGTGYTF. The CDR3 DNA is TGTGCCAGCAGCGCAATGACAGGGGTGGGAACCGGCTACACCTTC.

The V call is TRBV7-9, the J call TRBJ2-1; D gene unclear. This CDR3 has 15 amino acids. Trimming left V 3 bases short and J 5 bases short, with 14 bases between. Germline CDR1 reads SEHNR; CDR2 reads FQNEAQ (reference sequence). CDR3 DNA: TGTGCCAGCAGCTTCTTCAGTCGGATAGACAATGAGCAGTTCTTC. Encoded protein: CASSFFSRIDNEQFF.

The gene calls are TRBV6-5 and TRBJ1-2; D is undetermined. The germline V gene encodes CDR1 MNHEY and CDR2 SVGAGI. The CDR3 consists of 14 residues. Between the trimmed V and J ends, which lost 5 bases and 5 bases, there was a span of 15 bases. The CDR3 sequence: CASSPYPTWYGYTF. The DNA for the CDR3 is TGTGCCAGCAGTCCGTACCCGACGTGGTATGGCTACACCTTC.

This chain connects TRBV5-4 to TRBJ2-2; the D gene is possibly TRBD1 (6 bases). The ends were cut back, 4 bases at V and 9 bases at J, with 19 bases in the middle. Germline V gene data show CDR1 as SGHNT and CDR2 as YYREEE (reference sequence). The CDR3 extends over 15 amino acids. This CDR3 is CASSGEGVFARELFF. CDR3 bases: TGTGCCAGCAGCGGAGAGGGGGTTTTTGCTAGGGAGCTGTTTTTT.

With regard to this clone: At one end the junction does not follow the germline gene, possibly because of a read error. V and J are TRBV7-7 and TRBJ2-3, with D tentatively TRBD1 or TRBD2 (7 bases each). The CDR3 has 12 amino acids. Germline CDR1 is SSHAT and CDR2 is FNYEAQ (reference sequence). Here the CDR3 reads CASSFSGGEQYF. As DNA, the CDR3 is TGTGCTAGCAGCTTTTCAGGGGGGGAGCAGTATTTT.

This chain connects TRBV9 to TRBJ1-4, with TRBD1 matching 11 bases. The CDR3 is 16 residues long. Germline V gene lookup returns CDR1 SGDLS and CDR2 YYNGEE. With V trimmed by 0 bases and J by 8 bases, 6 bases remained unmatched. The CDR3 region is CASSVGTGGFREKLFF. In nucleotides, the CDR3 is TGTGCCAGCAGCGTAGGGACAGGGGGCTTTCGGGAAAAACTGTTTTTT. Filled out from reference TRBV9 and TRBJ1-4, the complete variable domain reads DSGVTQTPKHLITATGQRVTLRCSPRSGDLSVYWYQQSLDQGLQFLIQYYNGEERAKGNILERFSAQQFPDLHSELNLSSLELGDSALYFCASSVGTGGFREKLFFGSGTQLSVL.

The gene calls are TRBV29-1 and TRBJ2-5; a weak D match, TRBD1 (5 bases). The CDR3 runs 17 residues. Germline CDR1 is SQVTM and CDR2 is ANQGSEA. The germline V and J ends were trimmed by 2 bases and 1 base, with 20 bases remaining between them. The CDR3 DNA sequence: TGCAGCGTTGAAAGGGGTAGGGCAGACTTAGGCCAAGAGACCCAGTACTTC. It yields the protein CSVERGRADLGQETQYF.

The chain recombines TRBV6-9 with TRBJ1-2; 8 nucleotides line up with TRBD1. The CDR3 spans 16 residues. Trimming removed 6 bases from V and 4 bases from J; junction bases left unmatched: 13. Germline assignment: CDR1 MNHGY and CDR2 SVAAGI. CDR3 DNA sequence: TGTGCCAGCAGACAGGACAGGGCCAGCACTGTCTATGGCTACACCTTC. This encodes CASRQDRASTVYGYTF.

This chain uses TRBV5-6 with TRBJ2-7; D might be TRBD2 (5 bases). There are 14 residues in the CDR3. The germline V and J ends were trimmed by 0 bases and 2 bases, with 9 bases remaining between them. Per germline, CDR1 SGHDT and CDR2 YYEEEE. The chain's CDR3 is CASSLALEAYEQYF. Written as DNA, the CDR3 is TGTGCCAGCAGCTTGGCCTTGGAGGCCTACGAGCAGTACTTC.

The chain links TRBV6-5 to TRBJ1-1; D unresolved. CDR3 length: 14 amino acids. V lost 3 bases, J lost 0 bases, and 8 bases lay in between. CDR1 is MNHEY, CDR2 SVGAGI, per germline. Written as DNA, the CDR3 is TGTGCCAGCAGTTATGGGCAGTTGAACACTGAAGCTTTCTTT. Residues: CASSYGQLNTEAFF.

The chain is built from TRBV7-9 and TRBJ1-4; the match to TRBD1 covers 8 bases. Germline V gene data show CDR1 as SEHNR and CDR2 as FQNEAQ (reference sequence). This CDR3 contains 16 residues. The junction had 11 bases not matched to a gene; V was cut back by 5 bases and J by 6 bases. CDR3 sequence (DNA): TGTGCCAGCAGCAAGAGGTTCCAGGGGGCTGATGAAAAACTGTTTTTT. Translated, it gives CASSKRFQGADEKLFF.